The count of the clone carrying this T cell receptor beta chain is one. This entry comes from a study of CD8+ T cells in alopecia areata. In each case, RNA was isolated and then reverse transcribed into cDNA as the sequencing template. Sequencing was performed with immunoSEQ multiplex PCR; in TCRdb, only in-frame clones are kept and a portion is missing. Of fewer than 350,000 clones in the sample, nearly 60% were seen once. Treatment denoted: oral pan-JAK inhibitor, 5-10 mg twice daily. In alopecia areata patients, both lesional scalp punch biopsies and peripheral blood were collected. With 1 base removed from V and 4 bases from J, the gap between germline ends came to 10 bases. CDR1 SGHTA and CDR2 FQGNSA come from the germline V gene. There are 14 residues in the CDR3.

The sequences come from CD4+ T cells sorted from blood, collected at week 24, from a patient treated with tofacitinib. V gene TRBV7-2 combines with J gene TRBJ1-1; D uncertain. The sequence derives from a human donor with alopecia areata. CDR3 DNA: TGTGCCAGCAGCTTAGACTCGACGGGCACTGAAGCTTTCTTT. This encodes CASSLDSTGTEAFF.